One and the same sample provided the 6 T cell receptor beta chains below, sequenced in a study of T cell repertoires in cytomegalovirus infection. One entry per CDR3 protein, called by TCRdb with MiXCR from the reads. The table records 680,000 or so distinct CDR3 sequences, 35% to 40% of them present only once. Sequenced material: PBMCs. The origin of the receptors is a human donor in good health (CMV status not recorded). Some clones in this sample may be carry-over from other donors' samples.

This clonotype has only a few counts. The V gene is TRBV9, the J gene TRBJ1-3, with D perhaps matching TRBD1 (6 bases). Germline values: CDR1 SGDLS, CDR2 YYNGEE. The CDR3 is 16 amino acids. Trimming removed 0 bases at V and 4 bases at J, with 14 bases between. The CDR3 coding sequence is TGTGCCAGCAGCGTAGCTACCGGGACAAAAGGAAACACCATATATTTT. Its protein is CASSVATGTKGNTIYF.

This rearrangement joins TRBV28 to TRBJ1-3; a possible D gene is TRBD1 (6 bases). The germline V gene has CDR1 MDHEN and CDR2 SYDVKM. V was trimmed by 6 bases and J by 4 bases, leaving 13 bases between them. The CDR3 extends over 14 amino acids. This CDR3 is CASSPGQLGNTIYF. CDR3 DNA sequence: TGTGCCAGCAGCCCGGGACAACTAGGAAACACCATATATTTT.

This clonotype has only one observation. This may be a read error, as it is one base from a much larger clone. This likely comes from a read error, as the CDR3 has no conserved phenylalanine or tryptophan at its end. The rearrangement links TRBV3-1 to TRBJ2-1; no definite D call. The CDR3 is 15 residues long. Deletions cut 7 bases from V and 1 base from J, with 14 bases between. Germline values: CDR1 LGHDT, CDR2 YNNKEL (reference sequence). This CDR3 reads CASTTGARSYNEQFL. The CDR3 nucleotides read TGTGCCAGCACCACGGGCGCGAGGTCCTACAATGAGCAGTTCTTA.

The CDR3 DNA sequence: TGTGCCAGCTCACCATCGGCAGGGGGCGCCCCCCTCTACGAGCAGTACTTC. Translating it yields CASSPSAGGAPLYEQYF. The chain has TRBV18 and TRBJ2-7; TRBD1 matches 8 bases. The V and J ends lost 2 bases and 3 bases, in that order; junction bases with no gene match: 12. The CDR3 contains 17 residues. The germline gives CDR1 KGHSH, CDR2 LQKENI.

The CDR3 DNA reads TGCAGCGTGCCTCCTAGGGGGGTAAATGAGCAGTTCTTC. Encoded protein: CSVPPRGVNEQFF. The chain uses TRBV29-1 and TRBJ2-1; D possibly uses TRBD1 or TRBD2 (6 bases each). Per the germline V gene, CDR1 is SQVTM and CDR2 is ANQGSEA. V gave up 6 bases and J gave up 7 bases, with 16 bases separating them. The CDR3 has 13 amino acids.

The chain recombines TRBV6-6 with TRBJ1-2, with a possible D match to TRBD1 (6 bases). Germline lookup yields CDR1 MNHNY and CDR2 SVGAGI (reference sequence). V shed 6 bases and J shed 3 bases, with 20 bases lying between them. There are 16 residues in the CDR3. Written as DNA, the CDR3 is TGTGCCAGCAGCCACATGGGGGCTAAGTCGGACTATGGCTACACCTTC. It encodes CASSHMGAKSDYGYTF.